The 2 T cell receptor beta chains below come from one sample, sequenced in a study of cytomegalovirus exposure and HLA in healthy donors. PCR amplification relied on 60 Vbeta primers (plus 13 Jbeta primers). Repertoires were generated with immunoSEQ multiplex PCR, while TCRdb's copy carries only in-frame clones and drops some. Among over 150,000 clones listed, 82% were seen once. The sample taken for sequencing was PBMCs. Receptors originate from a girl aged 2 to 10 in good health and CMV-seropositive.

The CDR3 DNA follows: TGTGCCAGCACTCACGGGGTAAATGAAAAACTGTTTTTT. It encodes CASTHGVNEKLFF. The J gene is TRBJ1-4, the V gene TRBV13, with D unresolved. The CDR3 spans 13 residues. Trimming pared 7 bases from V and 5 bases from J, leaving 11 bases between. Germline CDR1 is PRHDT and CDR2 is FYEKMQ (reference sequence).

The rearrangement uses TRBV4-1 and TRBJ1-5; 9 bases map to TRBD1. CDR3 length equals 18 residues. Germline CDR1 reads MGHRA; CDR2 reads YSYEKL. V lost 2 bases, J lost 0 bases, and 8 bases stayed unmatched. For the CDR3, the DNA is TGCGCCAGCAGCCAATTGGACAGGGGAATCGGTAGCAATCAGCCCCAGCATTTT. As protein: CASSQLDRGIGSNQPQHF.